A single sample is the source of the 9 T cell receptor beta chains below, sequenced in a study of blood T cell repertoires in COVID-19. Clones were read by immunoSEQ multiplex PCR, and TCRdb kept only the in-frame ones, dropping some. Seen here are a few hundred thousand clones, roughly 86% observed once, and the top ten hold approximately 10%. Sequencing was performed on peripheral blood. All receptors come from a woman aged 30 to 39 with COVID-19, enrolled during active disease.

The V and J genes are TRBV4-3 and TRBJ2-7; the D gene is possibly TRBD2 (6 bases). Germline CDR1 reads LGHNA; CDR2 reads YSLEER. Trimming removed 1 base from V and 0 bases from J, with 7 bases in between. This CDR3 contains 14 residues. The CDR3 DNA sequence: TGCGCCAGCAGCCAAGGGACTACCTCCTACGAGCAGTACTTC. This encodes CASSQGTTSYEQYF.

V is TRBV5-1 and J is TRBJ1-2; perhaps TRBD1 as D (6 bases). This CDR3 contains 13 residues. Germline V gene lookup returns CDR1 SGHRS and CDR2 YFSETQ. V dropped 2 bases and J dropped 3 bases, with 8 bases sitting between them. This chain's CDR3 is CASSFEGDYGYTF. The CDR3 bases are TGCGCCAGCAGCTTCGAGGGGGACTATGGCTACACCTTC.

This chain joins TRBV29-1 and TRBJ1-6; perhaps TRBD1 as D (5 bases). Between the trimmed V and J ends, which lost 7 bases and 10 bases, there was a span of 14 bases. The CDR3 is made up of 12 amino acids. The germline gives CDR1 SQVTM, CDR2 ANQGSEA. CDR3 amino acids: CSARGEGSPLHF. Here the CDR3 DNA reads TGCAGCGCCCGGGGGGAGGGGTCACCCCTCCACTTT.

The gene calls are TRBV2 and TRBJ2-1; 10 positions match TRBD2. The trim removed 6 bases at V and 4 bases at J, leaving 6 bases unmatched. CDR1 and CDR2 (germline): SNHLY, FYNNEI. The CDR3 runs 15 residues. The DNA of the CDR3 is TGTGCCAGCAGCCGACAGCGGGAGGGGTACAATGAGCAGTTCTTC. Translation gives CASSRQREGYNEQFF.

This chain links TRBV19 with TRBJ2-7, with a weak D call TRBD1 (6 bases). V lost 10 bases and J lost 3, with 16 bases in between. This CDR3 region has 13 residues. Germline assignment: CDR1 LNHDA and CDR2 SQIVND (reference sequence). Here the CDR3 DNA reads TGTGCCACCTCCCCGGGACATCTCTACGAGCAGTACTTC. Translation: CATSPGHLYEQYF.

The rearrangement uses TRBV1 and TRBJ2-1; the D segment call TRBD2 is taken from the table without a DNA check. TRBV1 is marked as a pseudogene. The CDR3 sequence is 15 residues long. The CDR3 DNA is TGCACCACCGAAAGGGGACTAGCGGGAGAAAATGAGCAGTTCTTC. This codes for CTTERGLAGENEQFF.

This clone was counted a few times. The J gene is TRBJ1-4, the V gene TRBV5-5, with TRBD1 identical over 8 bases. Germline assignment: CDR1 SGHKS and CDR2 YYEKEE (reference sequence). This CDR3 comprises 16 residues. V was clipped by 0 bases and J by 6 bases; unmatched bases: 7. CDR3 region: CASSLGQGQGDEKLFF. The CDR3 DNA reads TGTGCCAGCAGCTTGGGCCAAGGACAGGGTGATGAAAAACTGTTTTTT.

This CDR3 is CASSQDKLGGSGNTIYF. DNA of the CDR3: TGCGCCAGCAGCCAAGATAAGTTAGGGGGCTCTGGAAACACCATATATTTT. The chain is built from TRBV4-1 and TRBJ1-3; perhaps TRBD1 as D (6 bases). The CDR3 spans 17 residues. Trimming shortened V by 0 bases and J by 0 bases, and 12 bases separated the two germline ends. CDR1 is MGHRA, CDR2 YSYEKL, per germline.

The J gene is TRBJ1-4, the V gene TRBV28; 7 bases align to TRBD1. The CDR3 contains 14 residues. The V gene's germline CDR1 is MDHEN and CDR2 SYDVKM. With V trimmed by 6 bases and J by 5 bases, 6 bases remained unmatched. The CDR3 nucleotides read TGTGCCAGCAGGAGGACAGGCGAGAATGAAAAACTGTTTTTT. Translating gives CASRRTGENEKLFF.